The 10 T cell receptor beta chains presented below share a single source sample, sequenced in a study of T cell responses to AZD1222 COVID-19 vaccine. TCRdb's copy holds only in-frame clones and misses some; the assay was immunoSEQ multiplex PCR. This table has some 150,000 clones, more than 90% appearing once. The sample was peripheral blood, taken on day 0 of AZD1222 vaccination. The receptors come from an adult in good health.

DNA for the CDR3: TGTGCCAGCAGTTGGCAGCCGAATCAGCCCCAGCATTTT. As protein: CASSWQPNQPQHF. V usage is TRBV2 and J usage is TRBJ1-5, with D uncertain. This CDR3 comprises 13 residues. Germline CDR1 SNHLY, CDR2 FYNNEI. The V gene lost 5 bases and the J gene lost 4 bases, with 9 bases spanning the gap.

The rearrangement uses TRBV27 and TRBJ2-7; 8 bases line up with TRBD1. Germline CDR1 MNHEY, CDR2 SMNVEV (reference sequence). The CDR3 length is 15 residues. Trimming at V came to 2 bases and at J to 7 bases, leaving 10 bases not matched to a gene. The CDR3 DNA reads TGTGCCAGCAGTTTAAGGGACAGGAGGACTCGAGAGCAGTACTTC. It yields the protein CASSLRDRRTREQYF.

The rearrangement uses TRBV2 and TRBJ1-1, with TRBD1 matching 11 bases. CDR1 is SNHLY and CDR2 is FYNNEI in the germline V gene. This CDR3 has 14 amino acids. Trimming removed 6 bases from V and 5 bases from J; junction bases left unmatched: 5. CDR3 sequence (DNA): TGTGCCAGCAGACCGGACAGGGGGCAGACTGAAGCTTTCTTT. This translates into CASRPDRGQTEAFF.

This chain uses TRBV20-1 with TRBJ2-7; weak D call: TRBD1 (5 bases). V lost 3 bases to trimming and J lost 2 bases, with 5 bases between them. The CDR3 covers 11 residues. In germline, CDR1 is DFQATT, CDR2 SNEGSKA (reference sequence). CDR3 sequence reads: CSARDTYEQYF. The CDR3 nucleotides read TGCAGTGCTAGGGACACCTACGAGCAGTACTTC.

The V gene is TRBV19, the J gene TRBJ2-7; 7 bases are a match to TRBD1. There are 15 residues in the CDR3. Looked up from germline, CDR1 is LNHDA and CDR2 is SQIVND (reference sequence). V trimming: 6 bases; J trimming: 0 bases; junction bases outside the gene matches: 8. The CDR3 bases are TGTGCCAGTAGGCCCCGGGACAGATTCTCCTACGAGCAGTACTTC. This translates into CASRPRDRFSYEQYF. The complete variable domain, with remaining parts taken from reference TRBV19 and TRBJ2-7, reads DGGITQSPKYLFRKEGQNVTLSCEQNLNHDAMYWYRQDPGQGLRLIYYSQIVNDFQKGDIAEGYSVSREKKESFPLTVTSAQKNPTAFYLCASRPRDRFSYEQYFGPGTRLTVT.

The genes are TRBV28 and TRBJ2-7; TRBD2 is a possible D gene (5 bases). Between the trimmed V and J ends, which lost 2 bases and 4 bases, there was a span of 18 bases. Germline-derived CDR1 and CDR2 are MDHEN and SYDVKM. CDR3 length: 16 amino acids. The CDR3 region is CASSLIPGSGRYEQYF. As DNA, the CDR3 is TGTGCCAGCAGTTTAATCCCGGGAAGCGGTCGGTACGAGCAGTACTTC.

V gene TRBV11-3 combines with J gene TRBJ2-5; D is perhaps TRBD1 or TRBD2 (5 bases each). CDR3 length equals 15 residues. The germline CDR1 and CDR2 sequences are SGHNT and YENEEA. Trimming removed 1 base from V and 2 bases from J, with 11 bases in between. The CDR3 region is CASSLGGSGQETQYF. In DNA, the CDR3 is TGTGCCAGCAGCTTAGGGGGGTCCGGGCAAGAGACCCAGTACTTC.

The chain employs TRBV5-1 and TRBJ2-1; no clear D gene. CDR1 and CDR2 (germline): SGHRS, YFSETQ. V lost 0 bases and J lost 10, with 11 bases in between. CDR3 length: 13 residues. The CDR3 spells CASSLAPPGEQFF. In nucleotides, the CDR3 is TGCGCCAGCAGCTTGGCCCCTCCTGGGGAGCAGTTCTTC.

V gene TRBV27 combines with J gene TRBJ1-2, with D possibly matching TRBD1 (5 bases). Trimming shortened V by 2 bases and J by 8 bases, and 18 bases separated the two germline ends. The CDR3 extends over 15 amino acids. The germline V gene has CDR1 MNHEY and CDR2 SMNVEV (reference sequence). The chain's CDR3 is CASSLTPPGPRGYTF. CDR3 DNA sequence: TGTGCCAGCAGTTTAACCCCACCGGGACCCCGCGGCTACACCTTC.

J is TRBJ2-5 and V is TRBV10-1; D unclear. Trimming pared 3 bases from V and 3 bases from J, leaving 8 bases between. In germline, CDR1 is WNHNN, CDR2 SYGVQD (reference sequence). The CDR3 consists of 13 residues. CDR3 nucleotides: TGCGCCAGCAGTGATGAAGGGAAAGAGACCCAGTACTTC. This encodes CASSDEGKETQYF.